Listed below are T cell receptor beta chains from one sample, sequenced in a study of long-term antiretroviral therapy in people with HIV. Profiled with immunoSEQ multiplex PCR; TCRdb holds only in-frame clones, not every one. The profile shows around 20,000 clones, about four fifths of them singletons. This material consisted of unsorted PBMCs, taken 0.3 years after starting antiretroviral therapy. The receptors originated from a woman between 45 and 65 years old with HIV. Both conserved end residues are part of each CDR3. Fields, in order: clone size, D gene, J gene, V gene, CDR3 protein, CDR3 DNA. The D gene is left open where the match is weak. Only part of the rows carry a size: once, few, many, or a class if the clone is expanded.

>NA|NA|TRBJ2-6|TRBV10-3
CAIRGSGREDSGANVLTF
TGTGCCATCAGAGGATCGGGCAGGGAGGACTCTGGGGCCAACGTCCTGACTTTC
>NA|NA|TRBJ1-1|TRBV14
CASSLRDGGLAFF
TGTGCCAGCAGCCTCCGGGACGGGGGTCTTGCTTTCTTT
>NA|NA|TRBJ2-5|TRBV6-5
CASSYNQQGGTQYF
TGTGCCAGCAGTTACAACCAACAGGGAGGGACCCAGTACTTC
>NA|TRBD2|TRBJ2-7|TRBV18
CASSPGLAGTYEQYF
TGTGCCAGCTCACCAGGGTTAGCGGGGACCTACGAGCAGTACTTC
>NA|NA|TRBJ2-6|TRBV10-2
CASAPAAGANVLTF
TGCGCCAGCGCCCCTGCAGCTGGGGCCAACGTCCTGACTTTC
>NA|TRBD1|TRBJ2-7|TRBV15
CATSTGTGGSYEQYF
TGTGCCACCAGCACCGGGACAGGGGGTTCCTACGAGCAGTACTTC
>NA|TRBD2|TRBJ2-1|TRBV18
CASSPGGNYNEQFF
TGTGCCAGCTCCCCGGGGGGAAACTACAATGAGCAGTTCTTC
>NA|TRBD1|TRBJ2-3|TRBV7-9
CASSLGTGFTITDTQYF
TGTGCCAGCAGCCTCGGGACAGGGTTTACCATCACAGATACGCAGTATTTT
>once|NA|TRBJ1-1|TRBV11-2
CASSLGENPLGAFF
TGTGCCAGCAGCTTAGGGGAGAACCCCCTAGGGGCTTTCTTT
>NA|NA|TRBJ2-3|TRBV18
CASSPGGTDTQYF
TGTGCCAGCTCACCGGGGGGCACAGATACGCAGTATTTT
>NA|TRBD1|TRBJ1-4|TRBV5-6
CASSLGWTGHEKLFF
TGTGCCAGCAGCTTGGGCTGGACAGGCCATGAAAAACTGTTTTTT
>NA|TRBD1|TRBJ1-1|TRBV4-1
CASSPILRDREAFF
TGCGCCAGCAGCCCTATTCTCCGGGACAGGGAAGCTTTCTTT
>NA|TRBD2|TRBJ2-7|TRBV7-9
CASSLTSGTTYEQYF
TGTGCCAGCAGCTTAACCTCAGGGACTACCTACGAGCAGTACTTC
>NA|NA|TRBJ1-2|TRBV6-5
CASSWTAEYGYTF
TGTGCCAGCAGTTGGACAGCCGAATATGGCTACACCTTC
>once|TRBD1|TRBJ1-2|TRBV7-9
CASSSWTGRSYGYTF
TGTGCCAGCAGCAGTTGGACAGGGAGGTCTTATGGCTACACCTTC
>NA|TRBD1|TRBJ1-2|TRBV27
CASSLRTGYGYTF
TGTGCCAGCTCCCTCCGGACAGGCTATGGCTACACCTTC
>once|NA|TRBJ1-5|TRBV5-4
CASSSGGTQPQHF
TGTGCCAGCAGCTCGGGAGGGACTCAGCCCCAGCATTTT
>NA|NA|TRBJ1-1|TRBV4-1
CASSQPTGSNTEAFF
TGCGCCAGCAGCCAACCTACGGGCTCTAACACTGAAGCTTTCTTT
>few|NA|TRBJ2-1|TRBV6-5
CASSPGTVNEQFF
TGTGCCAGCAGCCCCGGGACGGTGAATGAGCAGTTCTTC
>NA|TRBD1|TRBJ1-4|TRBV9
CASSPTGVGEKLFF
TGTGCCAGCAGCCCCACAGGGGTTGGCGAAAAACTGTTTTTT
>NA|TRBD1|TRBJ1-5|TRBV29-1
CSVEDHRRGRECNQPQHF
TGCAGCGTTGAAGATCACCGCAGGGGGCGAGAGTGCAATCAGCCCCAGCATTTT
>NA|TRBD1|TRBJ2-5|TRBV30
CAWTQLAGQGAQETQYF
TGTGCCTGGACCCAACTTGCGGGGCAGGGGGCCCAAGAGACCCAGTACTTC
>NA|TRBD1|TRBJ2-7|TRBV5-1
CASSWDRAYEQYF
TGCGCCAGCAGCTGGGACAGAGCCTACGAGCAGTACTTC
>NA|TRBD1|TRBJ1-2|TRBV5-1
CASSLGPGQGGNTLGYTF
TGCGCCAGCAGCTTGGGCCCGGGACAGGGGGGCAACACGCTGGGCTACACCTTC
>NA|NA|TRBJ2-3|TRBV6-1
CASSDRYGTDTQYF
TGTGCCAGCAGTGACCGGTATGGCACAGATACGCAGTATTTT
>few|NA|TRBJ1-3|TRBV10-1
CASSEFPIYF
TGCGCCAGCAGTGAGTTCCCCATATATTTT
>NA|NA|TRBJ1-3|TRBV6-5
CASRRDSGSGNTIYF
TGTGCCAGCAGACGGGATTCTGGGTCTGGAAACACCATATATTTT
>NA|TRBD2|TRBJ2-5|TRBV2
CASSVRTSVGRETQYF
TGTGCCAGCAGTGTTAGGACTAGCGTGGGGCGGGAGACCCAGTACTTC
>once|TRBD1|TRBJ1-1|TRBV18
CASSPLDRGGTEAFF
TGTGCCAGCTCACCACTAGACAGGGGAGGCACTGAAGCTTTCTTT
>NA|NA|TRBJ1-1|TRBV6-6
CASSTTGTEAFF
TGTGCCAGCAGTACCACGGGCACTGAAGCTTTCTTT
>large|TRBD1|TRBJ1-2|TRBV25-1
CASSEGGQGESRYGYTF
TGTGCCAGCAGTGAGGGGGGACAGGGCGAATCTCGCTATGGCTACACCTTC
>NA|TRBD1|TRBJ1-4|TRBV9
CASGTGERATNEKLFF
TGTGCCAGCGGAACAGGGGAGAGAGCAACTAATGAAAAACTGTTTTTT
>NA|NA|TRBJ1-4|TRBV18
CASSPRDFKNEKLFF
TGTGCCAGCTCACCCCGGGATTTCAAGAATGAAAAACTGTTTTTT
>few|TRBD1|TRBJ2-7|TRBV18
CASSPDRGKYEQYF
TGTGCCAGCTCACCGGACAGGGGTAAATACGAGCAGTACTTC
>few|NA|TRBJ2-3|TRBV7-9
CASSLGKAGSSDTQYF
TGTGCCAGCAGCTTGGGTAAGGCAGGCTCTTCGGATACGCAGTATTTT
>NA|TRBD1|TRBJ2-3|TRBV7-9
CASSIDRDGTDTQYF
TGTGCCAGCAGCATTGACAGGGATGGCACAGATACGCAGTATTTT
>NA|NA|TRBJ1-4|TRBV4-1
CASSQGGDEKLFF
TGCGCCAGCAGCCAAGGGGGGGATGAAAAACTGTTTTTT
>NA|NA|TRBJ1-1|TRBV7-3
CASSFGGRNTEAFF
TGTGCCAGCAGCTTCGGGGGCCGGAACACTGAAGCTTTCTTT
>NA|TRBD1|TRBJ2-5|TRBV4-1
CASRPTGGSQETQYF
TGCGCCAGCCGACCGACAGGGGGCTCCCAAGAGACCCAGTACTTC
>NA|NA|TRBJ2-1|TRBV6-5
CASSNGGPGWDEQFF
TGTGCCAGCAGTAACGGGGGACCGGGCTGGGATGAGCAGTTCTTC
>NA|NA|TRBJ2-5|TRBV6-5
CASYSFSSWETQYF
TGTGCCAGCTATAGCTTCTCTAGCTGGGAGACCCAGTACTTC
>NA|NA|TRBJ2-7|TRBV5-1
CASSPLLDFPYEQYF
TGCGCCAGCAGCCCCTTGTTGGACTTTCCCTACGAGCAGTACTTC
>NA|NA|TRBJ1-4|TRBV6-5
CASSSGPGGASEKLFF
TGTGCCAGCAGTTCCGGTCCTGGGGGGGCGAGTGAAAAACTGTTTTTT
>NA|NA|TRBJ1-2|TRBV5-4
CASSREPPYGYTF
TGTGCCAGCAGCCGAGAGCCCCCCTATGGCTACACCTTC
>NA|NA|TRBJ1-5|TRBV19
CASSIGSGRDSNQPQHF
TGTGCCAGTAGTATAGGCAGCGGTCGGGATAGCAATCAGCCCCAGCATTTT
>NA|NA|TRBJ1-2|TRBV2
CARRGQSYGYTF
TGTGCCAGGAGGGGTCAGAGCTATGGCTACACCTTC
>NA|TRBD1|TRBJ1-4|TRBV7-9
CASSRDRENEKLFF
TGTGCCAGCAGCCGGGACAGGGAGAATGAAAAACTGTTTTTT
>NA|NA|TRBJ2-5|TRBV10-3
CAISESTGQETQYF
TGTGCCATCAGTGAGTCTACAGGGCAAGAGACCCAGTACTTC